This T cell receptor (beta chain) was identified during a study of T-cell reconstitution after alpha-beta-depleted transplantation in children. Study conclusions and caveats: Several patients had high TCRbeta diversity at day 60; it came from surviving recipient T cells and thymic progenitors. In patients about two months after transplant, alpha-beta T cells reportedly arose from several hundred expanded graft clones.

This clonotype was counted only a few times. The antigen is not known. The CDR3 extends over 15 amino acids. The germline CDR1 and CDR2 sequences are SGHRS and YFSETQ. With 4 bases removed from V and 7 bases from J, the gap between germline ends came to 21 bases. A library of TCRbeta sequences, prepared with unique molecular identifiers, was generated. One entry per CDR3 protein results from TCRdb running MiXCR on the PCR reads. The top ten hold 25% to 30% of the sample, which has about 420,000 distinct CDR3 sequences, about 17% seen once. Sequencing used PBMCs, mostly from graft donor cells, obtained 360 days after TCRalphabeta/CD19-depleted stem cell transplant. The genes are TRBV5-1 and TRBJ2-7; the D gene is possibly TRBD1 (6 bases). The receptor comes from a boy less than two years old who had a stem cell transplant for Wiskott-Aldrich syndrome, so the T cells may come from the graft donor. CDR3 in amino acids: CASSITGKRLREQYF. The CDR3 DNA reads TGCGCCAGCAGCATTACAGGGAAAAGGCTACGGGAGCAGTACTTC.